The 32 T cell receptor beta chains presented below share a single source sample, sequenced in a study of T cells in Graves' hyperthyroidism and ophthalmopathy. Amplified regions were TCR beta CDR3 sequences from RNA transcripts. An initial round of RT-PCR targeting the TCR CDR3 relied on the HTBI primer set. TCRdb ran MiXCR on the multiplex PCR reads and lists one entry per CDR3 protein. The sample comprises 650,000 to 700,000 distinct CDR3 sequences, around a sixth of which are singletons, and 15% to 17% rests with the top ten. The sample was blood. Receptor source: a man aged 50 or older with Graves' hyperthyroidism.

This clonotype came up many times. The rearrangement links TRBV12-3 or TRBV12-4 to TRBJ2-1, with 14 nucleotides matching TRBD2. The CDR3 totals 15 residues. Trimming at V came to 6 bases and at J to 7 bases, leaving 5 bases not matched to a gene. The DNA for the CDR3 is TGTGCCAGCAGGGACCGGACTAGCGGGAGGAATGAGCAGTTCTTC. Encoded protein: CASRDRTSGRNEQFF.

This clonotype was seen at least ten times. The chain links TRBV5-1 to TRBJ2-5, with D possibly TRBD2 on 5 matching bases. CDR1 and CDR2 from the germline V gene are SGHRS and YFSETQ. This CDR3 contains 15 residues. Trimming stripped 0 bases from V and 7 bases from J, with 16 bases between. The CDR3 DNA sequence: TGCGCCAGCAGCTTGGTAGGCAGTCCTGAGGGGACCCAGTACTTC. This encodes CASSLVGSPEGTQYF.

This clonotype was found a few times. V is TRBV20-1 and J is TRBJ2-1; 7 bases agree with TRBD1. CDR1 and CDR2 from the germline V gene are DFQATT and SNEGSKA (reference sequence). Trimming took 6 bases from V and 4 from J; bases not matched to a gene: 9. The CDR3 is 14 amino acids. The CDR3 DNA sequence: TGCAGTGCCCATTCGGCAGGGGGATACAATGAGCAGTTCTTC. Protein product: CSAHSAGGYNEQFF.

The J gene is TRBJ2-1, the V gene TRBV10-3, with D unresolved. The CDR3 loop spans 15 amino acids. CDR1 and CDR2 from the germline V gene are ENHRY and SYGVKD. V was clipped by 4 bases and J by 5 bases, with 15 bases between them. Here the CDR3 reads CAISGPEARDNEQFF. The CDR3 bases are TGTGCCATCAGTGGGCCGGAAGCTAGGGACAATGAGCAGTTCTTC.

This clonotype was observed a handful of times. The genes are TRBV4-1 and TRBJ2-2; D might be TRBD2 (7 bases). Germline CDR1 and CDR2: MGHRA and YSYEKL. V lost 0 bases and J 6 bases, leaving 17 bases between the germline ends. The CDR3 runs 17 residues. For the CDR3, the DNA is TGCGCCAGCAGCCAAGAGGGGGCGGGAGTCGGCTCCGGGGAGCTGTTTTTT. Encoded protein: CASSQEGAGVGSGELFF.

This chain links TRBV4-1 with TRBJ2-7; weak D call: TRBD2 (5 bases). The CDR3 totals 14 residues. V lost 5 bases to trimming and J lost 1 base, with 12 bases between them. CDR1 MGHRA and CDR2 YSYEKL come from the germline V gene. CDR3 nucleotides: TGCGCCAGCAGCAAAGGGCTAGCATCCTACGAGCAGTACTTC. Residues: CASSKGLASYEQYF.

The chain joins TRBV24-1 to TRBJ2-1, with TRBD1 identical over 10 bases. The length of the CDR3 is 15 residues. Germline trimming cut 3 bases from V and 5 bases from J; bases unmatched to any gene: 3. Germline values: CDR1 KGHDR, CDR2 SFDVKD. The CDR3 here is CATSDGQGVNNEQFF. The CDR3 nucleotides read TGTGCCACCAGTGATGGACAGGGGGTTAACAATGAGCAGTTCTTC.

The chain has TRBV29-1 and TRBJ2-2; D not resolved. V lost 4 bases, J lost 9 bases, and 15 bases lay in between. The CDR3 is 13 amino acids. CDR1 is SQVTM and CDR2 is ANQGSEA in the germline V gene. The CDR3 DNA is TGCAGCGTTGTAATACAGCCCCTACGGGAGCTGTTTTTT. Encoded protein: CSVVIQPLRELFF.

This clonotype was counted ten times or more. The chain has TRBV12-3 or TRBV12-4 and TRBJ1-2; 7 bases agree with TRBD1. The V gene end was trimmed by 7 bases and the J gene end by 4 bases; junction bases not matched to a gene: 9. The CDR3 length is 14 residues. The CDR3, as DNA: TGTGCCAGCACCCCACAGGGGCTCGGCTATGGCTACACCTTC. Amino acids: CASTPQGLGYGYTF.

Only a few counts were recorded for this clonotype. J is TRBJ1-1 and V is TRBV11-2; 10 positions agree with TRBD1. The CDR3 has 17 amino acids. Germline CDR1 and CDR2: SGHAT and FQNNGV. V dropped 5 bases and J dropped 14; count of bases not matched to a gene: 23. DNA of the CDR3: TGTGCCAGCAGCAAGCCAAGGGGGGGACAGGGGCGATCTACGTCCTTCTTT. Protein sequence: CASSKPRGGQGRSTSFF.

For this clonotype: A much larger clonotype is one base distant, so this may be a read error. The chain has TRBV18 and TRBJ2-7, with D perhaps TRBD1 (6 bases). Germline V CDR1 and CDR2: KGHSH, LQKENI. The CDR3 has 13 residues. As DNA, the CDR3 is TGTGCCAGCTCACCTACAGGGACCTACGGGCAGTACTTC. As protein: CASSPTGTYGQYF.

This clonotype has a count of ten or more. CDR3 sequence reads: CASSLRPGSTDTQYF. The DNA of the CDR3 is TGTGCCAGCAGCTTAAGGCCAGGCTCAACAGATACGCAGTATTTT. The chain recombines TRBV7-3 with TRBJ2-3; no clear D. Trimming took off 1 base at V and 3 bases at J, with 11 bases between the two ends. The CDR3 covers 15 residues. Germline V gene lookup returns CDR1 SGHTA and CDR2 FQGTGA.

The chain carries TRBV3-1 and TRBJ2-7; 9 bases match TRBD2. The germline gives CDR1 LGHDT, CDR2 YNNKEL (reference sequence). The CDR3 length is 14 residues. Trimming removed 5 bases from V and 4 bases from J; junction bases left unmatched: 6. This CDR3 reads CASSSSGSRYEQYF. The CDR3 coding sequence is TGTGCCAGCAGCAGTAGCGGGAGCAGGTACGAGCAGTACTTC.

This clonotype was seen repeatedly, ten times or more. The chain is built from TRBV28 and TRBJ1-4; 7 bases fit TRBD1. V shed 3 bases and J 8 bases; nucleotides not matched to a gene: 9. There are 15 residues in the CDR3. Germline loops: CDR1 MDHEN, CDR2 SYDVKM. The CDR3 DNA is TGTGCCAGCAGTTTGTTCTCCGGGACAGAGGAAAAACTGTTTTTT. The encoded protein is CASSLFSGTEEKLFF. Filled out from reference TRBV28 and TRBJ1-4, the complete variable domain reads DVKVTQSSRYLVKRTGEKVFLECVQDMDHENMFWYRQDPGLGLRLIYFSYDVKMKEKGDIPEGYSVSREKKERFSLILESASTNQTSMYLCASSLFSGTEEKLFFGSGTQLSVL.

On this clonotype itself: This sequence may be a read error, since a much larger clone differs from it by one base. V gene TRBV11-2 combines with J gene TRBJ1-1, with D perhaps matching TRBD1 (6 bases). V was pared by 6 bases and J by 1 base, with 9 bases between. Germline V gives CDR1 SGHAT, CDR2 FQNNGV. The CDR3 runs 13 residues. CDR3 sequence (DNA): TGTGCCAGCAGTGGACAGTGGAACACTGAAGCTTTCTTT. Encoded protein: CASSGQWNTEAFF.

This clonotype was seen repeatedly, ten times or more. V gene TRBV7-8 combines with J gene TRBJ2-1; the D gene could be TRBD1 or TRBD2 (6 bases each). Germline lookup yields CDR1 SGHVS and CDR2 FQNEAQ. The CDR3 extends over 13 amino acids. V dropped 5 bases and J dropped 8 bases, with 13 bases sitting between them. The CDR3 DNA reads TGTGCCAGCAGCGCGAACAGGGAGGATGAGCAGTTCTTC. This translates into CASSANREDEQFF.

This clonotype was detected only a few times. The CDR3 DNA is TGTGCCAGCAGTGGGACGATCAGGGGAGTCCTCTCCTTGGAGCAGTACTTC. It translates to CASSGTIRGVLSLEQYF. V usage is TRBV6-1 and J usage is TRBJ2-7; D is possibly TRBD1 (6 bases). Trimming left V 4 bases short and J 7 bases short, with 26 bases between. CDR3 length equals 17 residues. Germline V gene sequence: CDR1 MNHNS, CDR2 SASEGT.

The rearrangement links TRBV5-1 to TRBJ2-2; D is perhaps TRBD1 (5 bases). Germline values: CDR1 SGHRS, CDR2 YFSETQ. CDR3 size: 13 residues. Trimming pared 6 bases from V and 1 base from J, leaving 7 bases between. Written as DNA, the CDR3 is TGCGCCAGCATGACAGAGAACACCGGGGAGCTGTTTTTT. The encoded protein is CASMTENTGELFF.

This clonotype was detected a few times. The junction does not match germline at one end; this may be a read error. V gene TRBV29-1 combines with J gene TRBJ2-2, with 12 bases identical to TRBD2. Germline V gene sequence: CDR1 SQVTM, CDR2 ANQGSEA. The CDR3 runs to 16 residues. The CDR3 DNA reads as TGCAGCGCTGAAATCTGGACTAGCGGGAAGAACGGGGAGCTGTTTTTT. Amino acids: CSAEIWTSGKNGELFF.

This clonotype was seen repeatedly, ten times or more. CDR3 amino acids: CASSSGNPREQYF. In nucleotides, the CDR3 is TGCGCCAGCAGCTCCGGGAATCCGAGGGAGCAGTACTTC. V is TRBV5-1 and J is TRBJ2-7; D is perhaps TRBD2 (5 bases). Trimming removed 3 bases from V and 7 bases from J, with 14 bases in between. CDR3 length: 13 amino acids. CDR1 is SGHRS and CDR2 is YFSETQ in the germline V gene.

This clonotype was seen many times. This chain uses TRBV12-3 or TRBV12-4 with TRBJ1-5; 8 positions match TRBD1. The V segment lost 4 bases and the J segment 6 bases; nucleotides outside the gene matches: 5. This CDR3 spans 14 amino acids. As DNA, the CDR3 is TGTGCCAGCAGTTCCCAGGGGGCGAGTCAGCCCCAGCATTTT. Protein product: CASSSQGASQPQHF.

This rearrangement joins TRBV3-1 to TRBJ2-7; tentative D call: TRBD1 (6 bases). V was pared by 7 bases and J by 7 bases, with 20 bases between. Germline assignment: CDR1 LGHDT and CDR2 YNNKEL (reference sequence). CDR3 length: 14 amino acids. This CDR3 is CASTSSPGVGEQYF. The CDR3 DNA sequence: TGTGCCAGCACCTCTAGCCCAGGGGTCGGAGAGCAGTACTTC.

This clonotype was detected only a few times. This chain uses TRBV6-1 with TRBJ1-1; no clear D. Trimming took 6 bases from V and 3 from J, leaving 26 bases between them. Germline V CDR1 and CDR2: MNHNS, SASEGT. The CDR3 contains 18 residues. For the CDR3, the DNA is TGTGCCAGCAGACCTCTAAAGGCGGACCGGGTTGGGGACACTGAAGCTTTCTTT. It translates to CASRPLKADRVGDTEAFF.

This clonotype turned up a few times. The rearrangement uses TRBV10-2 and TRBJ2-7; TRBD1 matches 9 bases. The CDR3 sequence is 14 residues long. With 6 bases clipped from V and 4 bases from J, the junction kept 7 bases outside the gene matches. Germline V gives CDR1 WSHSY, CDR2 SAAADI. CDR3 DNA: TGCGCCAGCAGGAGACAGGGGGTGGATTACGAGCAGTACTTC. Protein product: CASRRQGVDYEQYF.

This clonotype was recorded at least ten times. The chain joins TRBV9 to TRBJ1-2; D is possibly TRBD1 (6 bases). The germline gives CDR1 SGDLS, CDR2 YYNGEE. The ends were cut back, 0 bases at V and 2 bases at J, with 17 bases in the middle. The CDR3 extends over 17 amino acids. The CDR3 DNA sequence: TGTGCCAGCAGCGTAGACGTGGGGAGGACAGTCAACTATGGCTACACCTTC. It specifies CASSVDVGRTVNYGYTF.

The chain's CDR3 is CASSLNRGTLRRETQYF. CDR3 DNA: TGTGCCAGCAGTTTAAATAGGGGAACCCTGAGGCGAGAGACCCAGTACTTC. V is TRBV28 and J is TRBJ2-5; D may be TRBD1 (5 bases). V dropped 2 bases and J dropped 4 bases, with 20 bases sitting between them. The CDR3 contains 17 residues. CDR1 MDHEN and CDR2 SYDVKM come from the germline V gene.

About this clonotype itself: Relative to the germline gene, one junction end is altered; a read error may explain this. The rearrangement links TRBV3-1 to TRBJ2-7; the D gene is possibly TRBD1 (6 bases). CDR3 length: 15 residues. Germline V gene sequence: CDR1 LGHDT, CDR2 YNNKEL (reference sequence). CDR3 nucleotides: TGTGCCAGAAGCCCCGATGGGGGAAACAGGGACGAGCAGTACTTC. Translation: CARSPDGGNRDEQYF.

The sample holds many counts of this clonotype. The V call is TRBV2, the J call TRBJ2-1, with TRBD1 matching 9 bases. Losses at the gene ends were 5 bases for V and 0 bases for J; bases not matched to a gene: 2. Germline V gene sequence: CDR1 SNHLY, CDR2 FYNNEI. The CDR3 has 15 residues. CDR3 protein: CASSHRGPSYNEQFF. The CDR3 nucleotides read TGTGCCAGCAGTCACAGGGGGCCCTCCTACAATGAGCAGTTCTTC.

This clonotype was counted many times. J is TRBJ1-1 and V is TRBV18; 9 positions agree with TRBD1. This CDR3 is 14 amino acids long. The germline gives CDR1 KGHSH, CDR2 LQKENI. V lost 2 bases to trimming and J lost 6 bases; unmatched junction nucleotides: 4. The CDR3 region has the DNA TGTGCCAGCTCACCAAGGGACAGGGAATCTGAAGCTTTCTTT. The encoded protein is CASSPRDRESEAFF. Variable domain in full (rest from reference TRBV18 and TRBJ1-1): NAGVMQNPRHLVRRRGQEARLRCSPMKGHSHVYWYRQLPEEGLKFMVYLQKENIIDESGMPKERFSAEFPKEGPSILRIQQVVRGDSAAYFCASSPRDRESEAFFGQGTRLTVV.

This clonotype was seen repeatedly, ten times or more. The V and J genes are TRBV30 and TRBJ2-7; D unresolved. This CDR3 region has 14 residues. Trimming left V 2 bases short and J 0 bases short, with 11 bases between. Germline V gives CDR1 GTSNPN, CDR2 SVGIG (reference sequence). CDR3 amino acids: CAWSLGSLSYEQYF. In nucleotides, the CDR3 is TGTGCCTGGAGTTTGGGCTCCCTCTCCTACGAGCAGTACTTC.

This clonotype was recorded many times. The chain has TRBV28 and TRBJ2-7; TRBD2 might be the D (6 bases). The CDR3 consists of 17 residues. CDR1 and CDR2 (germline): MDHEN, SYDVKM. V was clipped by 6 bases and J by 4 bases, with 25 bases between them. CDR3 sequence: CASSPVIGDSRDYEQYF. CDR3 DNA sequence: TGTGCCAGCAGCCCCGTCATTGGGGACTCTCGTGATTACGAGCAGTACTTC. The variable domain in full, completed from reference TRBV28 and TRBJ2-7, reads DVKVTQSSRYLVKRTGEKVFLECVQDMDHENMFWYRQDPGLGLRLIYFSYDVKMKEKGDIPEGYSVSREKKERFSLILESASTNQTSMYLCASSPVIGDSRDYEQYFGPGTRLTVT.

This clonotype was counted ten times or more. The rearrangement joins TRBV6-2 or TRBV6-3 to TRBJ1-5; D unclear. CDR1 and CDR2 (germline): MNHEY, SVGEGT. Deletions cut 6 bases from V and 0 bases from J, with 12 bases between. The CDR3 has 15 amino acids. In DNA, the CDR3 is TGTGCCAGCAGATCGGACGGAAATAGCAATCAGCCCCAGCATTTT. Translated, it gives CASRSDGNSNQPQHF.